This entry lists 21 T cell receptor beta chains sequenced from one sample in a study of technical replicates of blood from several donors. Profiling relied on immunoSEQ multiplex PCR, and the TCRdb table lists in-frame clones only, not all of them. The sample carries tens of thousands of clones, around 94% recorded once. The sequenced sample consisted of T cells isolated from PBMCs. These receptor sequences come from a human donor in good health.

This chain uses TRBV5-4 with TRBJ1-2, with 10 bases identical to TRBD1. The length of the CDR3 is 16 residues. Germline V gives CDR1 SGHNT, CDR2 YYREEE (reference sequence). The trim removed 4 bases at V and 6 bases at J, leaving 12 bases unmatched. CDR3 DNA: TGTGCCAGCAGCCTCCCCGTTGGGACAGGGGAGGATGGCTACACCTTC. It codes for CASSLPVGTGEDGYTF.

J is TRBJ2-3 and V is TRBV7-6; 10 positions match TRBD1. Germline CDR1 SGHVS, CDR2 FNYEAQ. V trimming: 2 bases; J trimming: 2 bases; junction bases outside the gene matches: 4. CDR3 length: 16 residues. The CDR3 region is CASSLWGQGITDTQYF. DNA for the CDR3: TGTGCCAGCAGCTTATGGGGACAGGGGATCACAGATACGCAGTATTTT.

The chain recombines TRBV18 with TRBJ2-7, with D possibly matching TRBD1 (6 bases). CDR3 length equals 14 residues. CDR1 is KGHSH, CDR2 LQKENI, per germline. Trimming stripped 2 bases from V and 3 bases from J, with 11 bases between. CDR3 amino acids: CASSPTGKGYEQYF. The CDR3 coding sequence is TGTGCCAGCTCACCAACAGGGAAAGGCTACGAGCAGTACTTC.

Of note for this clone: The sample carries other DNA sequences with the same CDR3. V and J are TRBV29-1 and TRBJ1-2, with TRBD1 matching 8 bases. The CDR3 spans 12 residues. The germline CDR1 and CDR2 sequences are SQVTM and ANQGSEA. V lost 6 bases to trimming and J lost 7 bases; unmatched junction nucleotides: 7. The CDR3 loop reads CSVADRGSGYTF. For the CDR3, the DNA is TGCAGCGTGGCCGACAGGGGCTCTGGCTACACCTTC.

This chain joins TRBV7-6 and TRBJ1-2; 7 bases line up with TRBD1. Germline V CDR1 and CDR2: SGHVS, FNYEAQ. The V and J ends lost 4 bases and 8 bases, in that order; junction bases with no gene match: 13. This CDR3 region has 15 residues. The CDR3 bases are TGTGCCAGCAGCTCCTTGGGCAGGGGGTCGTCCGGCTACACCTTC. It codes for CASSSLGRGSSGYTF.

Only one count was recorded for this clone. The chain links TRBV2 to TRBJ1-1; D is perhaps TRBD1 (6 bases). The CDR3 contains 13 residues. The V and J ends lost 8 bases and 8 bases respectively, with 18 bases between them. The V gene's germline CDR1 is SNHLY and CDR2 FYNNEI. CDR3 protein: CASESLGALEAFF. DNA of the CDR3: TGTGCCAGCGAATCCTTGGGGGCCCTCGAAGCTTTCTTT.

The V gene is TRBV7-9, the J gene TRBJ1-1; the D is unclear. Looked up from germline, CDR1 is SEHNR and CDR2 is FQNEAQ (reference sequence). This CDR3 has 13 amino acids. Between the trimmed V and J ends, which lost 3 bases and 2 bases, there was a span of 7 bases. The CDR3 nucleotides read TGTGCCAGCAGCTTTTCAGGAAACACTGAAGCTTTCTTT. It encodes CASSFSGNTEAFF. Full variable domain (outside the CDR3, taken from reference TRBV7-9 and TRBJ1-1): DTGVSQNPRHKITKRGQNVTFRCDPISEHNRLYWYRQTLGQGPEFLTYFQNEAQLEKSRLLSDRFSAERPKGSFSTLEIQRTEQGDSAMYLCASSFSGNTEAFFGQGTRLTVV.

V and J are TRBV6-5 and TRBJ1-2, with TRBD1 matching 9 bases. V gave up 2 bases and J gave up 7 bases; unmatched junction bases: 8. The CDR3 runs to 15 residues. From germline, CDR1 is MNHEY and CDR2 SVGAGI. CDR3 residues: CASSYRIQGAGGYTF. In nucleotides, the CDR3 is TGTGCCAGCAGTTACCGTATACAGGGGGCGGGTGGCTACACCTTC.

The CDR3 region is CASTPGGVHEQYF. In DNA, the CDR3 is TGTGCCAGCACCCCGGGGGGGGTCCACGAGCAGTACTTC. The gene calls are TRBV14 and TRBJ2-7; 8 nucleotides match TRBD2. From germline, CDR1 is SGHDN and CDR2 FVKESK. There are 13 residues in the CDR3. Trimming took 7 bases from V and 5 from J; bases not matched to a gene: 7.

The rearrangement uses TRBV6-1 and TRBJ1-2; 7 bases are shared with TRBD1. Germline CDR1 reads MNHNS; CDR2 reads SASEGT. Unmatched junction bases numbered 5, after V lost 6 bases and J lost 4 bases. The CDR3 sequence is 13 residues long. CDR3 nucleotides: TGTGCCAGCAGGCCCGGACAGGCCTATGGCTACACCTTC. Amino acids: CASRPGQAYGYTF.

This clone was observed a single time. The J gene is TRBJ2-3, the V gene TRBV12-5, with TRBD2 matching over 10 bases. Trimming cost V 8 bases and J 4 bases; bases outside gene matches: 18. The length of the CDR3 is 18 residues. Germline CDR1 is LGHNT and CDR2 is FRNRAP. This CDR3 reads CASPWTSGTSGGSDTQYF. In DNA, the CDR3 is TGTGCTAGTCCCTGGACTAGCGGAACCTCGGGAGGGTCAGATACGCAGTATTTT. The full variable domain, completed using reference TRBV12-5 and TRBJ2-3, is DARVTQTPRHKVTEMGQEVTMRCQPILGHNTVFWYRQTMMQGLELLAYFRNRAPLDDSGMPKDRFSAEMPDATLATLKIQPSEPRDSAVYFCASPWTSGTSGGSDTQYFGPGTRLTVL.

This chain uses TRBV5-1 with TRBJ1-3, with D perhaps TRBD1 (6 bases). The CDR3 contains 15 residues. Trimming shortened V by 0 bases and J by 2 bases, and 9 bases separated the two germline ends. The germline V gene has CDR1 SGHRS and CDR2 YFSETQ. The CDR3 sequence is CASSLAAGAGNTIYF. Here the CDR3 DNA reads TGCGCCAGCAGCTTGGCCGCAGGGGCTGGAAACACCATATATTTT.

This chain connects TRBV7-6 to TRBJ2-5; D is perhaps TRBD2 (6 bases). V dropped 5 bases and J dropped 4 bases, with 17 bases sitting between them. The germline CDR1 and CDR2 sequences are SGHVS and FNYEAQ. CDR3 length: 15 residues. DNA for the CDR3: TGTGCCAGCAGCCGGTACCTCCCCGGGGGAGAGACCCAGTACTTC. Amino acids: CASSRYLPGGETQYF.

This clone was observed once. This sequence joins TRBV6-5 and TRBJ1-1; 8 bases are a match to TRBD1. V trimming: 5 bases; J trimming: 4 bases; junction bases outside the gene matches: 6. This CDR3 is built from 14 residues. From germline, CDR1 is MNHEY and CDR2 SVGAGI. CDR3: CASSNRGVSTEAFF. The CDR3 DNA sequence: TGTGCCAGCAGTAACAGGGGGGTGAGCACTGAAGCTTTCTTT.

The J gene is TRBJ2-7, the V gene TRBV5-1, with D tentatively TRBD2 (7 bases). Germline V lookup: CDR1 SGHRS, CDR2 YFSETQ. CDR3 length equals 14 residues. Trimming took off 2 bases at V and 5 bases at J, with 14 bases between the two ends. The CDR3 is CASSFGGARNEQYF. The DNA of the CDR3 is TGCGCCAGCAGCTTTGGGGGGGCGAGGAACGAGCAGTACTTC.

J is TRBJ1-1 and V is TRBV9, with 7 bases that match TRBD1. This CDR3 has 13 amino acids. Germline trimming cut 0 bases from V and 5 bases from J; bases unmatched to any gene: 1. Germline CDR1 SGDLS, CDR2 YYNGEE. The CDR3 reads CASSVGGQTEAFF. The CDR3 DNA reads TGTGCCAGCAGCGTAGGGGGACAGACTGAAGCTTTCTTT.

This rearrangement joins TRBV9 to TRBJ2-3; 7 bases agree with TRBD2. The CDR3 runs to 15 residues. Looked up from germline, CDR1 is SGDLS and CDR2 is YYNGEE. The trim removed 4 bases at V and 1 base at J, leaving 6 bases unmatched. The CDR3 nucleotides read TGTGCCAGCAGCCTGACTAGCAGGGGCACAGATACGCAGTATTTT. Its translation is CASSLTSRGTDTQYF.

The J gene is TRBJ2-7, the V gene TRBV20-1; D not resolved. CDR3 size: 10 residues. V lost 5 bases and J 6 bases, leaving 8 bases between the germline ends. Per germline, CDR1 DFQATT and CDR2 SNEGSKA (reference sequence). DNA for the CDR3: TGCAGTGCTGGTCATAGCGAGCAGTACTTC. This sequence encodes CSAGHSEQYF.

The rearrangement joins TRBV10-2 to TRBJ2-1; no clear D gene. The germline CDR1 and CDR2 sequences are WSHSY and SAAADI. V was cut by 3 bases and J by 10 bases, with 7 bases left in between. CDR3 length: 11 amino acids. This chain's CDR3 is CASSDGWEQFF. The CDR3 bases are TGCGCCAGCAGTGATGGCTGGGAGCAGTTCTTC.

The chain uses TRBV6-6 and TRBJ2-2; 9 bases map to TRBD2. The CDR3 is 16 residues long. Germline V gene sequence: CDR1 MNHNY, CDR2 SVGAGI (reference sequence). V shed 4 bases and J 1 base; nucleotides not matched to a gene: 4. CDR3 coding DNA: TGTGCCAGCAGTTCCCGCGGGGGGGAGAACACCGGGGAGCTGTTTTTT. Its protein product is CASSSRGGENTGELFF.

This chain uses TRBV14 with TRBJ2-7; TRBD1 is a possible D gene (6 bases). The CDR3 totals 16 residues. Trimming stripped 0 bases from V and 1 base from J, with 13 bases between. The germline V gene encodes CDR1 SGHDN and CDR2 FVKESK. For the CDR3, the DNA is TGTGCCAGCAGCCAAGATGAACAGGGTAATTCCTACGAGCAGTACTTC. It is translated as CASSQDEQGNSYEQYF.